This TCR beta chain is from a study of T cell repertoires in cytomegalovirus infection. Study at large: Recently identified HLA-C-restricted CMV epitopes were used, and well-studied HLA-B-restricted CMV epitopes were used as well. Public TCR beta signatures were indicative of both CMV infection and a matching HLA type. Study results and limitations: The ex vivo response was dominated by HLA-C-restricted CMV-specific TCR beta clonotypes. Carriers of CMV plus the relevant HLA were identified by cumulative public TCR beta family frequency.

One entry per CDR3 protein results from TCRdb running MiXCR on the reads. The profile shows about 700,000 distinct CDR3 sequences, roughly 33% of them singletons. This clonotype was counted many times. Its cognate antigen is unknown. The clonotype originates from a human donor in good health (CMV status not recorded). Some clones in this sample may be carry-over from other donors' samples. Sample: cultured PBMCs, taken from culture after CMV antigen stimulation.

DNA for the CDR3: TGTGCCAGCAGCTTATCAGCGGGATACACAGATACGCAGTATTTT. The encoded protein is CASSLSAGYTDTQYF. V gene TRBV7-2 combines with J gene TRBJ2-3, with 7 positions matching TRBD2. Germline values: CDR1 SGHTA, CDR2 FQGNSA. The CDR3 has 15 amino acids. V gave up 2 bases and J gave up 2 bases; unmatched junction bases: 4.